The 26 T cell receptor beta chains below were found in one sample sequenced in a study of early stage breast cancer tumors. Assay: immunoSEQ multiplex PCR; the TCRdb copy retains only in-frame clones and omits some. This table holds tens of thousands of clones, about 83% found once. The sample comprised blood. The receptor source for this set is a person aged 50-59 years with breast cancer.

CDR3 loop: CSAGHQGGEQYF. CDR3 DNA sequence: TGCAGCGCCGGACACCAAGGGGGCGAGCAGTACTTC. The V and J genes are TRBV29-1 and TRBJ2-7; D might be TRBD1 (6 bases). CDR1 and CDR2 from the germline V gene are SQVTM and ANQGSEA. The CDR3 totals 12 residues. V lost 7 bases and J lost 6, with 16 bases in between.

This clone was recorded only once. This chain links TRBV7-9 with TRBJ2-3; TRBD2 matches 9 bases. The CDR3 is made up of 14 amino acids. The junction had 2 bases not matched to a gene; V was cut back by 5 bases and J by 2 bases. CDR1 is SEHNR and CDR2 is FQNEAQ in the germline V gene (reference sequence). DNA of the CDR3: TGTGCCAGCAGCACTAGCGGGTCCACAGATACGCAGTATTTT. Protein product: CASSTSGSTDTQYF.

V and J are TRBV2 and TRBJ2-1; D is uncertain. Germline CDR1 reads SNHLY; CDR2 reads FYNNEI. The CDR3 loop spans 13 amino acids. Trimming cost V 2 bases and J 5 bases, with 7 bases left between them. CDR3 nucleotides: TGTGCCAGCAGTGAATTGATAGACAATGAGCAGTTCTTC. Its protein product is CASSELIDNEQFF.

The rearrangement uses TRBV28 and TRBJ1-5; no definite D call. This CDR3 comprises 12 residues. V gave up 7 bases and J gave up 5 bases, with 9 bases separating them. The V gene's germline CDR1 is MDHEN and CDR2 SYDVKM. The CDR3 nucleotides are TGTGCCAGCACAAAGGACCATCAGCCCCAGCATTTT. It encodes CASTKDHQPQHF.

In nucleotides, the CDR3 is TGCGCCAGCAGCTTGGACAGCAATCAGCCCCAGCATTTT. It specifies CASSLDSNQPQHF. The rearrangement uses TRBV5-1 and TRBJ1-5; unclear D gene. The CDR3 is 13 amino acids. V was clipped by 0 bases and J by 1 base, with 2 bases between them. Germline V gene data show CDR1 as SGHRS and CDR2 as YFSETQ.

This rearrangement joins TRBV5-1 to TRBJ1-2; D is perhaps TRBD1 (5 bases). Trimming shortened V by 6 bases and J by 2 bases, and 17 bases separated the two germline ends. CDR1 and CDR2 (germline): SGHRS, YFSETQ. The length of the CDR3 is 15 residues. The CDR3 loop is CASTPWQGTNYGYTF. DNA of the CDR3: TGCGCCAGCACCCCCTGGCAGGGAACGAACTATGGCTACACCTTC.

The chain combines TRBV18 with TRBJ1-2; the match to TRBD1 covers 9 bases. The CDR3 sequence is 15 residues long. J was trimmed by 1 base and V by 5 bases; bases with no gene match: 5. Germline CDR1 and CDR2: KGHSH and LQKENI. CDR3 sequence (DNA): TGTGCCAGCTCAAAAGGACAGGGGATTAACTATGGCTACACCTTC. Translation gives CASSKGQGINYGYTF.

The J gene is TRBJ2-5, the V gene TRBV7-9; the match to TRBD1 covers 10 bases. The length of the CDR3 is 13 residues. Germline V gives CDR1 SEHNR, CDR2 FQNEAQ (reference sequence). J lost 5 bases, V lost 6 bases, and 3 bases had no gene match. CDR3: CASSWTGGETQYF. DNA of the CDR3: TGTGCCAGCAGTTGGACAGGGGGGGAGACCCAGTACTTC.

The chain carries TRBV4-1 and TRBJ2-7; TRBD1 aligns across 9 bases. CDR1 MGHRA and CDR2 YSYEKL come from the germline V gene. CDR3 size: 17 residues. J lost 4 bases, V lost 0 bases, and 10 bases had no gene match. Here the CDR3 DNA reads TGCGCCAGCAGCCAAGAGAAAACAGGGGGCGAAGCTTACGAGCAGTACTTC. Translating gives CASSQEKTGGEAYEQYF.

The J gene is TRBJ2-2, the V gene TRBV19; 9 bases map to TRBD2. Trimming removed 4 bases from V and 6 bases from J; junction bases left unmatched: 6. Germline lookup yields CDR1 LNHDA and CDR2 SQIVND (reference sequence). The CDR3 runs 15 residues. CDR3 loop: CASSTLRTSAGELFF. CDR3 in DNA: TGTGCCAGTAGTACCCTTCGGACTAGCGCCGGGGAGCTGTTTTTT.

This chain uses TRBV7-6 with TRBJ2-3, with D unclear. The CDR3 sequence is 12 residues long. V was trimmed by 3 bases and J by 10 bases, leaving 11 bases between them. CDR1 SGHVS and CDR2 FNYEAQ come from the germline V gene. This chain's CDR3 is CASSFALGPQYF. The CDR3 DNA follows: TGTGCCAGCAGCTTTGCCCTAGGACCGCAGTATTTT.

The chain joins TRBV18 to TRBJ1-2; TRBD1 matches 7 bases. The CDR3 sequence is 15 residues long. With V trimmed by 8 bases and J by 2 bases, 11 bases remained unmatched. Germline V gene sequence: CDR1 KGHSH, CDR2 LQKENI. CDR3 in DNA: TGTGCCAGCCAGCTCACCCGGGACAGCAACTATGGCTACACCTTC. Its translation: CASQLTRDSNYGYTF.

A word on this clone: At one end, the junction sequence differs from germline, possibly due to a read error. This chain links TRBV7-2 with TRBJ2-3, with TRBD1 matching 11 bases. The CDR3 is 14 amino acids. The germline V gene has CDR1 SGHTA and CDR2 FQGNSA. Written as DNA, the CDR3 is TGTGCCAGCAGGCCCACCGGGACAGGGGGATACATGCATTTT. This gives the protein CASRPTGTGGYMHF.

CDR3 sequence: CASSPGTGQAGETQYF. The DNA for the CDR3 is TGTGCCAGCAGCCCCGGGACAGGGCAGGCAGGGGAGACCCAGTACTTC. V is TRBV11-2 and J is TRBJ2-5, with 9 positions matching TRBD1. Losses at the gene ends were 5 bases for V and 5 bases for J; bases not matched to a gene: 12. The CDR3 runs 16 residues. Germline CDR1 reads SGHAT; CDR2 reads FQNNGV. Filled out from reference TRBV11-2 and TRBJ2-5, the complete variable domain reads EAGVAQSPRYKIIEKRQSVAFWCNPISGHATLYWYQQILGQGPKLLIQFQNNGVVDDSQLPKDRFSAERLKGVDSTLKIQPAKLEDSAVYLCASSPGTGQAGETQYFGPGTRLLVL.

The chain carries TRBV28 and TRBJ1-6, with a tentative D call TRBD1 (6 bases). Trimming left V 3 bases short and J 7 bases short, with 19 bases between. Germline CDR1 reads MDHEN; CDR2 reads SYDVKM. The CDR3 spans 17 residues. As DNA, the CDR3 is TGTGCCAGCAGTTTTTCAGGGCGGGGGGCAGGAAATTCACCCCTCCACTTT. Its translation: CASSFSGRGAGNSPLHF.

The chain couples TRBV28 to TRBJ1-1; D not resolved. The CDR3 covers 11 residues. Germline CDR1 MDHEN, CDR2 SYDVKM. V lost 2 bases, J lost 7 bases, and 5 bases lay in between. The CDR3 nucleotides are TGTGCCAGCAGTTTACAGCTTGAAGCTTTCTTT. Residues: CASSLQLEAFF.

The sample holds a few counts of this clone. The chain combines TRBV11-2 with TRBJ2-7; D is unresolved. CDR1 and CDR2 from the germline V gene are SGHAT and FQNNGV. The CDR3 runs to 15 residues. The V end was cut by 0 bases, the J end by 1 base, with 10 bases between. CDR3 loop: CASSLDQIGSYEQYF. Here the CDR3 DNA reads TGTGCCAGCAGCTTAGATCAGATAGGATCCTACGAGCAGTACTTC.

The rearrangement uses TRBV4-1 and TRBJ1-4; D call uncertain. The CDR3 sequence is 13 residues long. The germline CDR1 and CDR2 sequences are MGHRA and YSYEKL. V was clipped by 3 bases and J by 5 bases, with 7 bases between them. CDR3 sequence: CASSQTLNEKLFF. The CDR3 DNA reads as TGCGCCAGCAGCCAGACGTTGAATGAAAAACTGTTTTTT.

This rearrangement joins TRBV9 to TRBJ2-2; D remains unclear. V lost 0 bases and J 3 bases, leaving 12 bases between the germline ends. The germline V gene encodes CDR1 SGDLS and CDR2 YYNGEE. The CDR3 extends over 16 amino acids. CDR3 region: CASSVAPEPYTGELFF. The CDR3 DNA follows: TGTGCCAGCAGCGTAGCTCCAGAGCCCTACACCGGGGAGCTGTTTTTT.

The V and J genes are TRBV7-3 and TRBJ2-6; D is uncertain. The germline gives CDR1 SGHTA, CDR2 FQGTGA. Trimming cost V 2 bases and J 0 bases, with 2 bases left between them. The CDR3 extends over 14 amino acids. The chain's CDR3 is CASSLASGANVLTF. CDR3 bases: TGTGCCAGCAGCTTAGCCTCTGGGGCCAACGTCCTGACTTTC.

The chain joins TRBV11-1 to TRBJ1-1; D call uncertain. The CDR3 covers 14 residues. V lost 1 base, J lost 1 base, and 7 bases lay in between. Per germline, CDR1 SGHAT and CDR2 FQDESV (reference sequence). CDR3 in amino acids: CASSLVPGNTEAFF. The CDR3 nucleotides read TGTGCCAGCAGCTTAGTCCCGGGGAACACTGAAGCTTTCTTT.

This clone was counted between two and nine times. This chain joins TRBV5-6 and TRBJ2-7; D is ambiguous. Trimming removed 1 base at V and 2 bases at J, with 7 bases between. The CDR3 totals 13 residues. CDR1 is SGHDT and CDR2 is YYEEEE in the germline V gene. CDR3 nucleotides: TGTGCCAGCAGCTTGCGCGCTACCTACGAGCAGTACTTC. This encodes CASSLRATYEQYF. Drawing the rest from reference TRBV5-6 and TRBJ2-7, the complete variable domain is DAGVTQSPTHLIKTRGQQVTLRCSPKSGHDTVSWYQQALGQGPQFIFQYYEEEERQRGNFPDRFSGHQFPNYSSELNVNALLLGDSALYLCASSLRATYEQYFGPGTRLTVT.

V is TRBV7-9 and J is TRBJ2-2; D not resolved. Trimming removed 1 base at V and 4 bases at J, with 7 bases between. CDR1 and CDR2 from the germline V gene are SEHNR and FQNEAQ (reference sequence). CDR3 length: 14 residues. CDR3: CASSLDESTGELFF. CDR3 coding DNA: TGTGCCAGCAGCTTAGACGAAAGCACCGGGGAGCTGTTTTTT.

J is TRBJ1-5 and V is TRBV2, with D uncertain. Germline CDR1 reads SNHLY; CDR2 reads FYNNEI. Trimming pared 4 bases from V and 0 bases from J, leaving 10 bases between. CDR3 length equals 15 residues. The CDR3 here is CASSVTVGSNQPQHF. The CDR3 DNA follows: TGTGCCAGCAGTGTAACGGTTGGTAGCAATCAGCCCCAGCATTTT.

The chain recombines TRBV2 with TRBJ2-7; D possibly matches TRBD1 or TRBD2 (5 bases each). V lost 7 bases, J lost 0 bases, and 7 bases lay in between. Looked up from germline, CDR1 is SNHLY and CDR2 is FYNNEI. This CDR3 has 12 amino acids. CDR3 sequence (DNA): TGTGCCAGCACAGGGACCTCCTACGAGCAGTACTTC. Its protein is CASTGTSYEQYF. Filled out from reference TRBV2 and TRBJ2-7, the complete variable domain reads EPEVTQTPSHQVTQMGQEVILRCVPISNHLYFYWYRQILGQKVEFLVSFYNNEISEKSEIFDDQFSVERPDGSNFTLKIRSTKLEDSAMYFCASTGTSYEQYFGPGTRLTVT.

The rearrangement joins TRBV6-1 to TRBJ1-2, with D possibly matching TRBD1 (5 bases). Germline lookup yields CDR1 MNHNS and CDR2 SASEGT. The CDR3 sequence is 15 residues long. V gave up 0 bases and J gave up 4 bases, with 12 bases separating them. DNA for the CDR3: TGTGCCAGCAGTGAAGCGTATGGAGGGACCTATGGCTACACCTTC. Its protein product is CASSEAYGGTYGYTF.